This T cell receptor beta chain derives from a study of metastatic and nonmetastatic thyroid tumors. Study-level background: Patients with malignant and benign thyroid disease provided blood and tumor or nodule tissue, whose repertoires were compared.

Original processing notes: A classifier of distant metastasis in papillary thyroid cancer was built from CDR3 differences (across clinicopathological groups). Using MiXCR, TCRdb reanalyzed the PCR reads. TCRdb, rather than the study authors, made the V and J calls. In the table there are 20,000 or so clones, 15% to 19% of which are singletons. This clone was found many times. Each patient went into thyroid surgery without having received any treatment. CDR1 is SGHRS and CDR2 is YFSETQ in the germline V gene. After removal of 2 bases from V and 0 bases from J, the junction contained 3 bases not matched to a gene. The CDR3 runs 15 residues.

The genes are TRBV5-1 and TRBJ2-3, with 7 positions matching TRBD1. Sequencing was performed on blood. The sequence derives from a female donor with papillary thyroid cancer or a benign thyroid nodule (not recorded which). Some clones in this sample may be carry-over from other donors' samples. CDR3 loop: CASSLQGISTDTQYF. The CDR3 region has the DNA TGCGCCAGCAGCTTACAGGGGATAAGCACAGATACGCAGTATTTT.